This section outlines one T cell receptor (beta chain) sequence together with its context. Its cognate antigen is unknown. This entry belongs to a study of T cell responses to AZD1222 COVID-19 vaccine. Points from the study as a whole: All repertoire sampling was performed exclusively after the peak T cell response. At baseline, just 5 or 6 AZD1222 recipients tested seropositive. Close to half of spike-specific TCRs reportedly recognize unmutated variant regions.

V lost 6 bases and J lost 1, with 9 bases in between. The V gene's germline CDR1 is SNHLY and CDR2 FYNNEI. The CDR3 covers 13 residues. The method was immunoSEQ multiplex PCR; TCRdb's version includes in-frame clones alone and lacks a portion of them. The profile shows about 170,000 clones, approximately 94% of them singletons. The clonotype comes from an adult in good health. The genes are TRBV2 and TRBJ1-1; no reliable D call. Sample: peripheral blood, taken on day 0 of AZD1222 vaccination. CDR3 nucleotide sequence: TGTGCCAGCAGGCGAGAACAGAACACTGAAGCTTTCTTT. It translates to CASRREQNTEAFF.